This T cell receptor (beta chain) was sequenced for a study of neurological immune-mediated disorders. General study results and limits: Multiple sclerosis patients had less TCR clonal expansion than even healthy controls, unlike HTLV-1-associated myelopathy.

This clonotype was seen at least ten times. Its target is unknown. MiXCR, run by TCRdb on the 5' RACE reads, gives a single entry per CDR3 protein. The repertoire includes approximately 82,000 distinct CDR3 sequences, over 12% of them detected once, and 6% to 7% sits in the top ten. Per the germline V gene, CDR1 is SGHAT and CDR2 is FQNNGV. The CDR3 is 15 residues long. Between the trimmed V and J ends, which lost 1 base and 4 bases, there was a span of 14 bases. This rearrangement joins TRBV11-2 to TRBJ2-7; D is possibly TRBD2 (7 bases). The source of this sequence is a woman aged 45 to 65 in good health. The sequencing sample was made of PBMCs. CDR3 in DNA: TGTGCCAGCAGCTTAGCCCTGGGGGGGCTGTACGAGCAGTACTTC. It yields the protein CASSLALGGLYEQYF.